Below, 8 T cell receptor beta chains from the same sample are listed, as sequenced in a study of blood T cells in healthy people across ages. Primed by a sample-barcoded 5' primer and a J-beta primer mix, a second PCR proceeded for about 7 to 11 cycles. TCRdb re-called the 5' RACE reads through MiXCR, storing one row per CDR3 protein. The table records approximately 1,000,000 distinct CDR3 sequences, around two fifths of them present only once. Sequencing was carried out using blood. These receptors all come from a man between 18 and 35 years old in good health.

This chain connects TRBV6-1 to TRBJ2-5; 10 bases fit TRBD1. V shed 1 base and J 5 bases; nucleotides not matched to a gene: 10. CDR3 length equals 17 residues. The germline CDR1 and CDR2 sequences are MNHNS and SASEGT. The CDR3: CASSEDMGQGFRETQYF. The CDR3 DNA is TGTGCCAGCAGTGAAGATATGGGACAGGGGTTTAGGGAGACCCAGTACTTC.

This clonotype was observed once. This rearrangement joins TRBV4-3 to TRBJ1-1, with D possibly matching TRBD1 (5 bases). The CDR3 length is 12 residues. Germline V gives CDR1 LGHNA, CDR2 YSLEER. Trimming cost V 4 bases and J 10 bases, with 13 bases left between them. The CDR3: CASSPDGTAAFF. CDR3 in DNA: TGCGCCAGCAGCCCAGACGGGACGGCAGCTTTCTTT.

A few counts support this clonotype. The genes are TRBV5-1 and TRBJ1-2, with D tentatively TRBD1 (5 bases). The V and J ends lost 5 bases and 1 base respectively, with 12 bases between them. This CDR3 has 14 amino acids. Germline V gives CDR1 SGHRS, CDR2 YFSETQ. CDR3 sequence (DNA): TGCGCCAGCAGGGGGACGGCAAGTAACTATGGCTACACCTTC. This sequence encodes CASRGTASNYGYTF.

The rearrangement uses TRBV2 and TRBJ2-6; D remains unclear. Germline V gene sequence: CDR1 SNHLY, CDR2 FYNNEI. Trimming took off 4 bases at V and 1 base at J, with 8 bases between the two ends. The CDR3 extends over 15 amino acids. The DNA of the CDR3 is TGTGCCAGCAGTGCGGCCCGTTCTGGGGCCAACGTCCTGACTTTC. It codes for CASSAARSGANVLTF. Full variable domain (missing parts from reference TRBV2 and TRBJ2-6): EPEVTQTPSHQVTQMGQEVILRCVPISNHLYFYWYRQILGQKVEFLVSFYNNEISEKSEIFDDQFSVERPDGSNFTLKIRSTKLEDSAMYFCASSAARSGANVLTFGAGSRLTVL.

The gene calls are TRBV2 and TRBJ2-3; D remains unclear. The CDR3 is 11 amino acids. V was trimmed by 7 bases and J by 4 bases, leaving 6 bases between them. Per the germline V gene, CDR1 is SNHLY and CDR2 is FYNNEI. CDR3 amino acids: CASIRSDTQYF. The CDR3 nucleotides are TGTGCCAGCATAAGGTCAGATACGCAGTATTTT.

The sample holds a few counts of this clonotype. The chain is built from TRBV10-3 and TRBJ2-1; 10 bases align to TRBD1. Germline V gene sequence: CDR1 ENHRY, CDR2 SYGVKD. V lost 10 bases, J lost 8 bases, and 8 bases stayed unmatched. This CDR3 is built from 13 residues. CDR3 DNA: TGTGCCACCGACCGGGACAGGGGCCATGAGCAGTTCTTC. As protein: CATDRDRGHEQFF.

V usage is TRBV20-1 and J usage is TRBJ2-5, with TRBD1 matching over 7 bases. V shed 6 bases, J shed 5 bases, and the junction held 9 bases outside the gene matches. The CDR3 contains 13 residues. Germline V gene data show CDR1 as DFQATT and CDR2 as SNEGSKA (reference sequence). The CDR3 DNA follows: TGCAGTGCACGGACAGGAATATGGGAGACCCAGTACTTC. Encoded protein: CSARTGIWETQYF.

This clonotype was seen more than once but under ten times. This sequence joins TRBV4-1 and TRBJ2-1; 9 bases agree with TRBD1. Trimming cost V 0 bases and J 4 bases; bases outside gene matches: 7. Germline values: CDR1 MGHRA, CDR2 YSYEKL. The CDR3 totals 17 residues. The CDR3 sequence: CASSQDLSGTGYNEQFF. The CDR3 DNA is TGCGCCAGCAGCCAAGACCTATCCGGGACAGGGTACAATGAGCAGTTCTTC.